This TCR beta chain was profiled in a study of CD8 T cells in ankylosing spondylitis. Study-level results: Reports say disease-linked clones showed up significantly more in matched ankylosing spondylitis synovial fluid.

Quantitative 5'-RACE was performed with molecular barcodes, and it yielded the TCR beta libraries. TCRdb reanalysed the 5' RACE reads using MiXCR and keeps one entry per CDR3 protein. The data show 85,000 to 100,000 distinct CDR3 sequences, roughly 10% seen once. Many counts were recorded for this clonotype. Its antigen is still unknown. Trimming removed 1 base at V and 5 bases at J, with 12 bases between. The CDR3 loop spans 15 amino acids. Germline V gene lookup returns CDR1 DFQATT and CDR2 SNEGSKA (reference sequence). The sequence came from a male donor with ankylosing spondylitis or in good health (not recorded which). Material for sequencing was blood, either unsorted or a sorted T cell fraction (not recorded which). The gene calls are TRBV20-1 and TRBJ1-6, with TRBD1 as a possible D gene (6 bases). Here the CDR3 DNA reads TGCAGTGCTAGAGGTGCGGGGGCGGATAATTCACCCCTCCACTTT. Encoded protein: CSARGAGADNSPLHF.